These T cell receptor beta chains were read from a single sample in a study of blood T cells in healthy people across ages. TCRdb analysed the 5' RACE reads with MiXCR anew, one entry per CDR3 protein. Found here are 450,000 to 600,000 distinct CDR3 sequences, over 25% of them singletons; the top ten hold under 4.5%. The data also belong to a second study, concerning T cells of mothers and their children.

What was sequenced was blood. The receptor set was obtained from a boy younger than 10 in good health. CDR3s include the opening cysteine and the closing phenylalanine or tryptophan. D genes are given only for firm matches. Clone size appears in some rows only: once, few, many, or a class for an expanded clone.

CDR3nt,CDR3aa,j_gene,v_gene,d_gene,abundance
TGCAGCGTGCAGGTTTCTAGGAGCTCCTACAATGAGCAGTTCTTC,CSVQVSRSSYNEQFF,TRBJ2-1,TRBV29-1,NA,NA
TGTGCCAGCTCACCTCGGGCGACCCAGAACACTGAAGCTTTCTTT,CASSPRATQNTEAFF,TRBJ1-1,TRBV18,NA,NA
TGTGCCAGCTCCGGACGGCTGGACAGGATATTAGGAGATACGCAGTATTTT,CASSGRLDRILGDTQYF,TRBJ2-3,TRBV6-2/TRBV6-3,TRBD1,NA
TGTGCCAGCAGTTACGAAAACGGGAGAGAGACCCAGTACTTC,CASSYENGRETQYF,TRBJ2-5,TRBV6-2/TRBV6-3,NA,NA
TGTGCCAGCAGCATCTTTGAGGGCCTCGGGGCCAACGTCCTGACTTTC,CASSIFEGLGANVLTF,TRBJ2-6,TRBV5-4,NA,many
TGCGCCAGCAGCCACCAACCGGGACAGGGGGGCACCGGGGAGCTGTTTTTT,CASSHQPGQGGTGELFF,TRBJ2-2,TRBV4-3,TRBD1,NA
TGTGCCATCAGTGAGTCCAGCCCTGGGCGGCAGTACTTC,CAISESSPGRQYF,TRBJ2-7,TRBV10-3,NA,few
TGTGCCACCGATCTAACGGGACTATCCTACGAGCAGTACTTC,CATDLTGLSYEQYF,TRBJ2-7,TRBV6-1,TRBD2,NA
TGCAGTGCTTACCAGAGTAGCGGTGGGGGGGAGACCCAGTACTTC,CSAYQSSGGGETQYF,TRBJ2-5,TRBV20-1,NA,NA
TGTGCCAGCAGTCCGCGACAGAGCTATGGCTACACCTTC,CASSPRQSYGYTF,TRBJ1-2,TRBV27,NA,NA
TGTGCCAGCAGTCCCCGACCCTACGAGCAGTACTTC,CASSPRPYEQYF,TRBJ2-7,TRBV27,NA,NA
TGTGCCAGCAGCTTAGACCGGGACAGCTCCTACGAGCAGTACTTC,CASSLDRDSSYEQYF,TRBJ2-7,TRBV11-1,TRBD1,NA
TGCGCCAGCAGCCAAAATGACAGGGGGAGCTCTGGGGCCAACGTCCTGACTTTC,CASSQNDRGSSGANVLTF,TRBJ2-6,TRBV4-3,TRBD1,NA
TGCAGCGTACAGGGGCCCGGGAAGGGCTACACCTTC,CSVQGPGKGYTF,TRBJ1-2,TRBV29-1,TRBD1,few
TGTGCCAGCAGTGAATCGGAGGGGGCGGTGACAGATACGCAGTATTTT,CASSESEGAVTDTQYF,TRBJ2-3,TRBV25-1,NA,NA
TGCAGCGTTGCCGGGACTAGCGGCAAAGATACGCAGTATTTT,CSVAGTSGKDTQYF,TRBJ2-3,TRBV29-1,TRBD2,NA
TGCGCCAGCAGCTTGATGACCTGGGTGAACACTGAAGCTTTCTTT,CASSLMTWVNTEAFF,TRBJ1-1,TRBV5-1,NA,few
TGCGCCAGCAGCCCCGGGACCCCAACAACCGGGGAGCTGTTTTTT,CASSPGTPTTGELFF,TRBJ2-2,TRBV5-1,NA,NA
TGTGCCAGCAGCTTAGTTAGGCTGGGGGCAACAAAGGGAAACATTCAGTACTTC,CASSLVRLGATKGNIQYF,TRBJ2-4,TRBV7-9,NA,few